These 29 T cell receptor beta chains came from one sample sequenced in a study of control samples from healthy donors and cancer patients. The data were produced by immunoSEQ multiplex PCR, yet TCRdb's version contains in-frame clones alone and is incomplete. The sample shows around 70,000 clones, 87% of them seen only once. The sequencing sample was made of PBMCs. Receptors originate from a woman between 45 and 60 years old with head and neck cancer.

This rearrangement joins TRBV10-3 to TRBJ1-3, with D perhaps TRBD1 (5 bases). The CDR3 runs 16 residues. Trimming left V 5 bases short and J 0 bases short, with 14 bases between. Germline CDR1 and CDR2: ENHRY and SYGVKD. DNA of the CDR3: TGTGCCATCAGTAGAGGGGATTTTCGCTCTGGAAACACCATATATTTT. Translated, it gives CAISRGDFRSGNTIYF.

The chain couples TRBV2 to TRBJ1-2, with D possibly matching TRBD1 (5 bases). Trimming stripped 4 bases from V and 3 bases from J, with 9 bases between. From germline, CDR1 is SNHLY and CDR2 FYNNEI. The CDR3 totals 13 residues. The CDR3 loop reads CASSGGTDYGYTF. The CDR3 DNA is TGTGCCAGCAGTGGTGGGACGGACTATGGCTACACCTTC.

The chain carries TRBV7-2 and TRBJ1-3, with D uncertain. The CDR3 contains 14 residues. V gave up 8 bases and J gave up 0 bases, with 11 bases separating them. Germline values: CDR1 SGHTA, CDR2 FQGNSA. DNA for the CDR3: TGTGCCAGCCAAGGTGTAAACTCTGGAAACACCATATATTTT. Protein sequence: CASQGVNSGNTIYF. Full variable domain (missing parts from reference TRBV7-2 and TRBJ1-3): GAGVSQSPSNKVTEKGKDVELRCDPISGHTALYWYRQSLGQGLEFLIYFQGNSAPDKSGLPSDRFSAERTGGSVSTLTIQRTQQEDSAVYLCASQGVNSGNTIYFGEGSWLTVV.

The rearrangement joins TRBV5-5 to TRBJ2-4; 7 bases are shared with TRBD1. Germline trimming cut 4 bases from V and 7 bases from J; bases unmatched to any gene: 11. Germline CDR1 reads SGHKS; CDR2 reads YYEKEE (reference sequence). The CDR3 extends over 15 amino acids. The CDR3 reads CASSPKRGQGNIQYF. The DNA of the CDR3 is TGTGCCAGCAGCCCGAAAAGGGGGCAGGGGAACATTCAGTACTTC.

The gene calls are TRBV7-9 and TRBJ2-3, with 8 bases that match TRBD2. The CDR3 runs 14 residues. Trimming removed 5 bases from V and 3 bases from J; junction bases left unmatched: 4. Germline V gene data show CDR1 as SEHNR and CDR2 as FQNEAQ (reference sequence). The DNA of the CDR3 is TGTGCCAGCAGCAGAAGCGGGGGAACAGATACGCAGTATTTT. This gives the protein CASSRSGGTDTQYF.

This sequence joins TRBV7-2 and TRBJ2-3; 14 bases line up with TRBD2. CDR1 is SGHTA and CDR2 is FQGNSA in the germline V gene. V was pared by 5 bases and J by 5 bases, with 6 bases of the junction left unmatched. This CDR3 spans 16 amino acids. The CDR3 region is CASSPGLAGAGDTQYF. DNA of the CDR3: TGTGCCAGCAGCCCGGGACTAGCGGGGGCCGGAGATACGCAGTATTTT.

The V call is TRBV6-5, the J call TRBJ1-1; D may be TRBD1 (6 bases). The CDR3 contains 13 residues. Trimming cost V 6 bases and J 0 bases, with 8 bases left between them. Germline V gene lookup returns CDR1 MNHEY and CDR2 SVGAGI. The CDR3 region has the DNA TGTGCCAGCAGCCGACAGGTGAACACTGAAGCTTTCTTT. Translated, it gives CASSRQVNTEAFF.

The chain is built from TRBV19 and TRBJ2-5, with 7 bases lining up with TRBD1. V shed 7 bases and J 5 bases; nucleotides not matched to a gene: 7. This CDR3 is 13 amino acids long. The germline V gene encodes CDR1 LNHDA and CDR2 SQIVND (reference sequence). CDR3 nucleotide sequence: TGTGCCAGTAACAGGGGCTCGGGCGAGACCCAGTACTTC. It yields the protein CASNRGSGETQYF.

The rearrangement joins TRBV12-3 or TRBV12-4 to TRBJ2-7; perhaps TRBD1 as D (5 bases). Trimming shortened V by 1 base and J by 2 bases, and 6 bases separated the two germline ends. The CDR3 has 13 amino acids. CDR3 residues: CASSLGQTYEQYF. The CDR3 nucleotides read TGTGCCAGCAGTTTAGGACAGACCTACGAGCAGTACTTC.

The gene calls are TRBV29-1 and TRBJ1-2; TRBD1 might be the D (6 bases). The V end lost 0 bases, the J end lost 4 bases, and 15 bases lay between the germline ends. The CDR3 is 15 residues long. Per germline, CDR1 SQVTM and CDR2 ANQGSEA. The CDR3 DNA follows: TGCAGCGTTGAAGATACTCGGGGGCGCAGCTATGGCTACACCTTC. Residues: CSVEDTRGRSYGYTF.

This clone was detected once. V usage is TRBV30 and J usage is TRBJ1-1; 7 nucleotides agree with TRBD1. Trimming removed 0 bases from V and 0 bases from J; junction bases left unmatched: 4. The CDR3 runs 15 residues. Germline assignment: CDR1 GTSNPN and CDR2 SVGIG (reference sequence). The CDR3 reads CAWSVRDRLNTEAFF. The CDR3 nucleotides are TGTGCCTGGAGTGTCCGGGACAGACTGAACACTGAAGCTTTCTTT.

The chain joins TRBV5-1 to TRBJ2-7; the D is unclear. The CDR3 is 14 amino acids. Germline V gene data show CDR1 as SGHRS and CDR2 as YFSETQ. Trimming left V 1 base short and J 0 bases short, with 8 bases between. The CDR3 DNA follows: TGCGCCAGCAGCTTGAGCTGGGGCTCCTACGAGCAGTACTTC. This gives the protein CASSLSWGSYEQYF.

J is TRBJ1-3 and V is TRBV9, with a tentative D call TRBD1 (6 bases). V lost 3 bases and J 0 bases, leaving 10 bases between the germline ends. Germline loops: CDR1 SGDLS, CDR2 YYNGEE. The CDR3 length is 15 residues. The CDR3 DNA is TGTGCCAGCAGCGACCGAGGGGGCTCTGGAAACACCATATATTTT. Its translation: CASSDRGGSGNTIYF.

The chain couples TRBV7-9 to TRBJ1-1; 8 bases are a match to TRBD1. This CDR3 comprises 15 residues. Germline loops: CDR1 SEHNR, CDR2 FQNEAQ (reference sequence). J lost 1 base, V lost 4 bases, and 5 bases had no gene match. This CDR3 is CASSYTGTGNTEAFF. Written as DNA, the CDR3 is TGTGCCAGCAGCTACACCGGGACAGGGAACACTGAAGCTTTCTTT. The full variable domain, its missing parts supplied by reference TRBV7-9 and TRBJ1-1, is DTGVSQNPRHKITKRGQNVTFRCDPISEHNRLYWYRQTLGQGPEFLTYFQNEAQLEKSRLLSDRFSAERPKGSFSTLEIQRTEQGDSAMYLCASSYTGTGNTEAFFGQGTRLTVV.

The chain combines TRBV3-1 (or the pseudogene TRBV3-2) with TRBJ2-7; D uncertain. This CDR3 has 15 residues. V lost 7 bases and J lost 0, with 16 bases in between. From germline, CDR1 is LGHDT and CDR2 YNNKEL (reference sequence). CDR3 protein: CASISPRWLSYEQYF. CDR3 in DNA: TGTGCCAGCATATCCCCTAGGTGGCTCTCCTACGAGCAGTACTTC.

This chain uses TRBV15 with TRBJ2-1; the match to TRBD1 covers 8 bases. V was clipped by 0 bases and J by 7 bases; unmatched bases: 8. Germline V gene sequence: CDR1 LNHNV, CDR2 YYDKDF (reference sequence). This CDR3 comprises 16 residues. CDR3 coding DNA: TGTGCCACCAGCAGAGATCATGGACAGGGATTTAATGAGCAGTTCTTC. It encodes CATSRDHGQGFNEQFF.

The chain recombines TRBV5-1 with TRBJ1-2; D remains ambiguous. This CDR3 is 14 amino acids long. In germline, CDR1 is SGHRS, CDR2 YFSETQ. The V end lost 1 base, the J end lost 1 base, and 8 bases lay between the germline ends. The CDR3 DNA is TGCGCCAGCAGCTTGAAACCGGATAACTATGGCTACACCTTC. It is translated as CASSLKPDNYGYTF. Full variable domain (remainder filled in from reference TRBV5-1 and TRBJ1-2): KAGVTQTPRYLIKTRGQQVTLSCSPISGHRSVSWYQQTPGQGLQFLFEYFSETQRNKGNFPGRFSGRQFSNSRSEMNVSTLELGDSALYLCASSLKPDNYGYTFGSGTRLTVV.

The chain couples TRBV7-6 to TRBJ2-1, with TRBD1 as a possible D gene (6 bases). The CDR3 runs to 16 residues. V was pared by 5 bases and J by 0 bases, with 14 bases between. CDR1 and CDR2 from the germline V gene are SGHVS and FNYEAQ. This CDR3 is CASSPRDTRSYNEQFF. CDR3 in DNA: TGTGCCAGCAGCCCTCGGGACACCCGCTCCTACAATGAGCAGTTCTTC.

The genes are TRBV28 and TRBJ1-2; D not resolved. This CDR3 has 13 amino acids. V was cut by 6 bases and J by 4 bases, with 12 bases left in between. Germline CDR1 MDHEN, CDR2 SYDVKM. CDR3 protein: CASSPSIGYGYTF. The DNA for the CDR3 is TGTGCCAGCAGCCCCTCGATTGGCTATGGCTACACCTTC.

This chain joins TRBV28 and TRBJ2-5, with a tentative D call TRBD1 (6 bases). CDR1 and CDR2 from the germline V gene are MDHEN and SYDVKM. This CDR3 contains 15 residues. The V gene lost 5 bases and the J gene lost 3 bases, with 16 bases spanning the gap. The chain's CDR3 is CASSPLAGQKETQYF. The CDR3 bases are TGTGCCAGCAGTCCCTTGGCTGGACAGAAAGAGACCCAGTACTTC.

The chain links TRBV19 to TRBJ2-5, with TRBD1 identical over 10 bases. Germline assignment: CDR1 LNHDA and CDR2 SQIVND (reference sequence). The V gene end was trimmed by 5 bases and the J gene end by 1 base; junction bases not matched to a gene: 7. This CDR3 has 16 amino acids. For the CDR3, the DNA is TGTGCCAGTAGTCCCCAAAGGACAGGGGGCCAAGAGACCCAGTACTTC. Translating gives CASSPQRTGGQETQYF.

This CDR3 is CASSEGSTYEQYF. The CDR3 DNA reads as TGTGCCAGCAGTGAGGGCTCAACCTACGAGCAGTACTTC. The chain carries TRBV5-6 and TRBJ2-7, with a weak D call TRBD2 (5 bases). This CDR3 is built from 13 residues. Germline assignment: CDR1 SGHDT and CDR2 YYEEEE. V was clipped by 5 bases and J by 2 bases, with 11 bases between them.

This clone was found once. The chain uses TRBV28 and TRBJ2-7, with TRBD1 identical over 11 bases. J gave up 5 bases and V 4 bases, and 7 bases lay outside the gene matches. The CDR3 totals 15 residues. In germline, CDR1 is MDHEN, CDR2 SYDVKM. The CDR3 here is CASSSTGTGGNEQYF. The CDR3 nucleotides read TGTGCCAGCAGTTCAACCGGGACAGGGGGGAACGAGCAGTACTTC.

As DNA, the CDR3 is TGTGCCAGCAGCTTAGTTCGCAGGGGAGTAGATTATTTGACAGATACGCAGTATTTT. This sequence encodes CASSLVRRGVDYLTDTQYF. The chain links TRBV7-3 to TRBJ2-3; tentative D call: TRBD1 (6 bases). Germline CDR1 is SGHTA and CDR2 is FQGTGA. Trimming took off 2 bases at V and 3 bases at J, with 24 bases between the two ends. This CDR3 region has 19 residues.

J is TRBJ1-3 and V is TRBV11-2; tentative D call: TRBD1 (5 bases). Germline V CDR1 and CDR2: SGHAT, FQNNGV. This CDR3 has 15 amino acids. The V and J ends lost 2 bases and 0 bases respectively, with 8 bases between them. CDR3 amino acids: CASSLRGLSGNTIYF. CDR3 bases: TGTGCCAGCAGCTTAAGGGGACTCTCTGGAAACACCATATATTTT.

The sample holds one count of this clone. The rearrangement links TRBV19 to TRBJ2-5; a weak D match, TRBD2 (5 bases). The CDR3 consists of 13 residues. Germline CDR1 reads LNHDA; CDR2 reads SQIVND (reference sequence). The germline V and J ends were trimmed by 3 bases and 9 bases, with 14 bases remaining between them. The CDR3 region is CASSIEGGPAQYF. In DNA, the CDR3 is TGTGCCAGTAGTATCGAAGGAGGCCCGGCCCAGTACTTC.

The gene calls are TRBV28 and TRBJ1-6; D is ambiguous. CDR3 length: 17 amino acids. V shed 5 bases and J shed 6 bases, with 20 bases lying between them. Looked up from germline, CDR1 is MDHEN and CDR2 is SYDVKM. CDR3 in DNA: TGTGCCAGCAGTCCGGGTTGGAGGAACAAGGGTAATTCACCCCTCCACTTT. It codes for CASSPGWRNKGNSPLHF.

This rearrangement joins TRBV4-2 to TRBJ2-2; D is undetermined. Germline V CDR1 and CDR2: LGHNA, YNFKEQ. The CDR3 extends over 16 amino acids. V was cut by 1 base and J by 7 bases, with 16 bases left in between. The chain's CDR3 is CASSQVLGFSGGELFF. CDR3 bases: TGTGCCAGCAGCCAAGTTCTGGGGTTCTCCGGCGGGGAGCTGTTTTTT.

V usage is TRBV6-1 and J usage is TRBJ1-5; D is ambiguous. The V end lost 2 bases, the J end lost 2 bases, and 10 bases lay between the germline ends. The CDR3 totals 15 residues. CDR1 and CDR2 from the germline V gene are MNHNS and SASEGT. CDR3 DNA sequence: TGTGCCAGCAGTGAATGGGGATTTGGCAATCAGCCCCAGCATTTT. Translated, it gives CASSEWGFGNQPQHF.